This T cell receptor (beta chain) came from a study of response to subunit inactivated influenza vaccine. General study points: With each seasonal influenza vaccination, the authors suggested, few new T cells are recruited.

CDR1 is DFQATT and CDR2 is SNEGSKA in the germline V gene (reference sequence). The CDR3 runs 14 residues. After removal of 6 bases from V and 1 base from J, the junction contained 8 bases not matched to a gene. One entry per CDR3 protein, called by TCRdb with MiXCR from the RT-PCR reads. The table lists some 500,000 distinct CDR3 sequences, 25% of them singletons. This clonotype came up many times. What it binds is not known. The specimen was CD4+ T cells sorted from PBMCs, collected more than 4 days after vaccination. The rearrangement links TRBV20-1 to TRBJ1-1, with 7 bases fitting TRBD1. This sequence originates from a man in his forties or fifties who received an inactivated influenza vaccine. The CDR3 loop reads CSARIGGTNTEAFF. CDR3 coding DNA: TGCAGTGCCCGCATAGGGGGCACGAACACTGAAGCTTTCTTT.